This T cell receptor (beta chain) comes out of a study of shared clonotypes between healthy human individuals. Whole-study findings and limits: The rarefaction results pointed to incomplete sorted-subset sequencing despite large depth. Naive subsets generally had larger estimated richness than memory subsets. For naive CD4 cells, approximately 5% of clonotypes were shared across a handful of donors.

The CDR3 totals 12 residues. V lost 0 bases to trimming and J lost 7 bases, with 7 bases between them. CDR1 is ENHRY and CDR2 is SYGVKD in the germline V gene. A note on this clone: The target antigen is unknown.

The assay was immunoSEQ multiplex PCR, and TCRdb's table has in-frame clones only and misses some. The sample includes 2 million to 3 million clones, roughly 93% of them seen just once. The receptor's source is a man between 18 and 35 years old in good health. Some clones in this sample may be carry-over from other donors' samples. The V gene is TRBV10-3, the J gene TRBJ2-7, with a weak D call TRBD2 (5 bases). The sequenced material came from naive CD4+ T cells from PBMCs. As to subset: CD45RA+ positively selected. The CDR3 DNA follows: TGTGCCATCAGTGAGTCCCGAGGGGAGCAGTACTTC. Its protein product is CAISESRGEQYF.